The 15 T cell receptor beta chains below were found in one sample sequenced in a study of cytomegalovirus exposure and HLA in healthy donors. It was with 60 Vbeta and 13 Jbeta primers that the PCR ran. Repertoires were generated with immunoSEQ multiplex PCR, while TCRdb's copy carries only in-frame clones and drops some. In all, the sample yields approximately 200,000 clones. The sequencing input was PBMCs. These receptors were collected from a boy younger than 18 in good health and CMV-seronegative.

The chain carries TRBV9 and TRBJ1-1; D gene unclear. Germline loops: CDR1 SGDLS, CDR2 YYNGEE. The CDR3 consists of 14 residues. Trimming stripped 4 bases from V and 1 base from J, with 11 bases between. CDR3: CASSPQAGNTEAFF. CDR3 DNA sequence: TGTGCCAGCAGCCCCCAGGCGGGGAACACTGAAGCTTTCTTT.

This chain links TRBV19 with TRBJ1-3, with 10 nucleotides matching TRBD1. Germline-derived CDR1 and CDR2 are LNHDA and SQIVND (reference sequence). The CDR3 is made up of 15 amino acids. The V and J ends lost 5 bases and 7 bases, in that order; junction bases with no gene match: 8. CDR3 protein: CASSVPRDRGNTIYF. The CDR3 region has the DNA TGTGCCAGTAGTGTCCCCCGGGACAGGGGTAACACCATATATTTT.

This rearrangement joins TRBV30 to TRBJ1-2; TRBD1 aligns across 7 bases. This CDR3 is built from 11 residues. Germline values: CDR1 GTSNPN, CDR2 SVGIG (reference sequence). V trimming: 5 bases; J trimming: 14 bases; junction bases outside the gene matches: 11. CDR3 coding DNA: TGTGCCTGGTCTCTGGCCGGACAGGTGACCTTC. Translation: CAWSLAGQVTF.

Here the CDR3 reads CASSLEESGGGQETQYF. CDR3 DNA: TGTGCCAGCAGCTTAGAGGAGAGCGGGGGCGGGCAAGAGACCCAGTACTTC. The chain couples TRBV7-6 to TRBJ2-5; TRBD2 aligns across 8 bases. This CDR3 has 17 amino acids. With 1 base clipped from V and 2 bases from J, the junction kept 9 bases outside the gene matches. Germline V gives CDR1 SGHVS, CDR2 FNYEAQ.

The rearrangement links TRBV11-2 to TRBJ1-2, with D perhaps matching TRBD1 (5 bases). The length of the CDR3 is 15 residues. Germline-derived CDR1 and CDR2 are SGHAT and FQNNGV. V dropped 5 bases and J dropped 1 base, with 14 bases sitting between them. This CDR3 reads CASSLEPGGNYGYTF. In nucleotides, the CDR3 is TGTGCCAGCAGCCTCGAGCCGGGGGGTAACTATGGCTACACCTTC.

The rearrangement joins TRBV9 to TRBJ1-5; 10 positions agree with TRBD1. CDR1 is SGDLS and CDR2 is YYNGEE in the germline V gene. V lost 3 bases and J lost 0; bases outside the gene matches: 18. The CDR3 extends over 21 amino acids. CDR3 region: CASSEPDPGTGVLYSNQPQHF. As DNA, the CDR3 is TGTGCCAGCAGCGAACCAGACCCCGGGACAGGGGTCCTATATAGCAATCAGCCCCAGCATTTT.

CDR3 loop: CASSFVQGAGEQYF. DNA of the CDR3: TGTGCCAGCAGTTTCGTACAGGGGGCGGGCGAGCAGTACTTC. V gene TRBV27 combines with J gene TRBJ2-7, with 9 positions matching TRBD1. This CDR3 contains 14 residues. Germline values: CDR1 MNHEY, CDR2 SMNVEV (reference sequence). Trimming cost V 3 bases and J 6 bases; bases outside gene matches: 6.

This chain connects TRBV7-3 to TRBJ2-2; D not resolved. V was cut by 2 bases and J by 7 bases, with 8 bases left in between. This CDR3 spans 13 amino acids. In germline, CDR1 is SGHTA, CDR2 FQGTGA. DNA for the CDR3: TGTGCCAGCAGCTTAGGCTTGAACGGGGAGCTGTTTTTT. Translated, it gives CASSLGLNGELFF. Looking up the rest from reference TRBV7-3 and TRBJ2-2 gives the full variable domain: GAGVSQTPSNKVTEKGKYVELRCDPISGHTALYWYRQSLGQGPEFLIYFQGTGAADDSGLPNDRFFAVRPEGSVSTLKIQRTERGDSAVYLCASSLGLNGELFFGEGSRLTVL.

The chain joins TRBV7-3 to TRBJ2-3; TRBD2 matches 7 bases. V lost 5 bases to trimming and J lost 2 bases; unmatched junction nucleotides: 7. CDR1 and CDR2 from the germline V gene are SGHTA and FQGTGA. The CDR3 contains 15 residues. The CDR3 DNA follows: TGTGCCAGCAGCCGGTGGGGGGGAGACACAGATACGCAGTATTTT. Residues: CASSRWGGDTDTQYF.

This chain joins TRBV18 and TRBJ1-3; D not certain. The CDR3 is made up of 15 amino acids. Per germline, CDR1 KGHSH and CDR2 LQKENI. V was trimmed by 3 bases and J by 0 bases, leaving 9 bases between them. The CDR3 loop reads CASSPPGNSGNTIYF. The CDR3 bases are TGTGCCAGCTCACCCCCAGGCAACTCTGGAAACACCATATATTTT.

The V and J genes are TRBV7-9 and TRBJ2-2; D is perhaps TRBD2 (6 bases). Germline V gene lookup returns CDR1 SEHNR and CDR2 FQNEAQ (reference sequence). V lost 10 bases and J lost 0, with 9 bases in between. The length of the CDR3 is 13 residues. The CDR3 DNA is TGTGCCACGGGACTTCCGAACACCGGGGAGCTGTTTTTT. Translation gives CATGLPNTGELFF.

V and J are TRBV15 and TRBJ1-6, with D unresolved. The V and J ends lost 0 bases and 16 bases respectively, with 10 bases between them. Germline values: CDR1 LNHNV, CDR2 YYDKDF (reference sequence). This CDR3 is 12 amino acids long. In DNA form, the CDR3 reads TGTGCCACCAGCAGAGACTCCAGTTTTCTCCACTTT. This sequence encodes CATSRDSSFLHF.

The CDR3 DNA reads TGCGCCAGCAGTGGAGTTTCGGAGGGCTATGGCTACACCTTC. It codes for CASSGVSEGYGYTF. The chain recombines TRBV10-2 with TRBJ1-2; D ambiguous. CDR1 and CDR2 (germline): WSHSY, SAAADI. This CDR3 region has 14 residues. V was cut by 4 bases and J by 4 bases, with 13 bases left in between.

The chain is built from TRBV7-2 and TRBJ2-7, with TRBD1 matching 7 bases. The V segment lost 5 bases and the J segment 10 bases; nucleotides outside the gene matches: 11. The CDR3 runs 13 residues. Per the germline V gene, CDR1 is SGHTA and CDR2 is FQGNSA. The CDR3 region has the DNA TGTGCCAGCAGCACGGGACAGCCGGGACGACAGTACTTC. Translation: CASSTGQPGRQYF.

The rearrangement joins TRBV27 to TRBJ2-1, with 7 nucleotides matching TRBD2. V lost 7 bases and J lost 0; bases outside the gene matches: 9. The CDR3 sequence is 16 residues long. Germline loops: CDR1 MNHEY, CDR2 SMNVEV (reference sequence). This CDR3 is CASTMWGGSSYNEQFF. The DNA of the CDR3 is TGTGCCAGCACCATGTGGGGGGGGAGCTCCTACAATGAGCAGTTCTTC.